This note documents a single T cell receptor (beta chain) sequence. Its cognate antigen is unknown. TCRdb's copy holds only in-frame clones and misses some; the assay was immunoSEQ multiplex PCR. The data contain roughly 38,000 clones, around nine tenths of them seen just once; the ten biggest clones take up more than 15%. The entry originates in a study of a mutant IDH1 vaccine in newly diagnosed glioma. Looking at the study overall: The treated group averaged 40.4 years old and was around 60% male, about 40% female. Study-level points and caveats: Seemingly, top peripheral T cell clonotype changes bore no relation to pseudoprogression.

The CDR3 consists of 14 residues. With 2 bases clipped from V and 4 bases from J, the junction kept 3 bases outside the gene matches. Germline loops: CDR1 KGHSH, CDR2 LQKENI. Described time point: baseline, week 1 (first vaccination visit). Stated treatment: pre-vaccination baseline after standard-of-care therapy. New WHO grade 3 or 4 astrocytomas that were IDH1-mutant and ATRX-lost had been found in donors. The chain is built from TRBV18 and TRBJ2-7, with TRBD1 matching over 9 bases. This TCR derives from a man between 18 and 29 years old with glioma. This specimen consisted of PBMCs, obtained from a glioma patient treated with radiotherapy, temozolomide or both. CDR3 sequence reads: CASSPDRGIYEQYF. CDR3 nucleotides: TGTGCCAGCTCACCAGACAGGGGGATTTACGAGCAGTACTTC.